This T cell receptor beta chain emerged from a study of T cell responses to AZD1222 COVID-19 vaccine (dated by TCRdb to 2020 to 2022). Regarding the research as a whole: A total of over 230 trial participants underwent TCR sequencing, of whom 207 received two doses of AZD1222 and some 26 received two doses of the MenACWY control vaccine. Trial participants were enrolled into age subgroups of 18-55, 56-69 and 70-plus years, which contained around 150, 28 and 57 TCR-sequenced participants, respectively.

The investigation overall reported the following: Spike-specific TCR breadth and depth rose significantly after two AZD1222 doses compared with day 0 and with MenACWY recipients. Because no day 14 peak-response samples were available, the repertoires could be characterized only after the peak T cell response. Reportedly, almost half of the unique spike-specific TCRs recognized epitopes lying outside the regions that are mutated in the B.1.351 and B.1.1.7 variants. Conclusions about previously exposed vaccinees were limited because only six AZD1222 recipients were SARS-CoV-2 seropositive at baseline. The 56-69-year group was small, and its depth increase did not reach significance, likely because of low power. The vaccine-associated CD4 TCRs covered the entire spike protein, and the dominant responses fell in regions 160-218 and 743-854. Participants were mostly white British and included more females than males, and it was suggested by the authors that clonal diversity may have been underestimated.

This sample's time point label indicates: about 28 days (+/-7) after the second vaccine dose. AZD1222 recipients with second doses at about 4 weeks or about 12 weeks were pooled, because spike-specific TCR depth and breadth did not differ between schedules. Samples from vaccinated people were obtained from the UK trials COV001 and COV002, which included a single-blind randomized controlled phase 2/3 trial of AZD1222 (ChAdOx1 nCoV-19) in healthy adults. Trial participant PBMC samples were collected at day 0 and day 28 after the second dose for TCRbeta chain sequencing. Spanning cysteine to phenylalanine, the CDR3 consists of 13 amino acids. Left in the record is the CDR3 DNA by itself, 39 bases read in frame from the first base. From V the trimming removes 4 bases and from J it removes 8 bases, while the gene matches leave 3 bases of the junction unaccounted for. The CDR3 regions of human TCRbeta chains were analyzed by immunosequencing. Under the source paper's analysis protocol: Repertoire TCRs were checked for matches against a reference library of SARS-CoV-2-specific TCRs that had been generated using the MIRA antigen-specificity platform. Breadth meant the fraction of unique TCRs that were SARS-CoV-2-associated, whereas depth meant the fraction of total T cells that were SARS-CoV-2-associated. Using the MIRA data, each spike-specific TCR was mapped to the spike region that the TCR reacts to and placed in a CD4 or CD8 class. Log10-transformed breadth and depth values were compared by one-way ANOVA with Sidak's multiple comparisons tests. TCRdb took over this immuneACCESS table, retaining in-frame rearrangements with V and J assigned. Such tables are incomplete; in checked studies, under half of the missing clones stem from an unresolved V gene, and the remainder is unexplained. V, J and clone size reflect that table, while D and trimming were determined from the DNA. This sample comprises 150,000 or so clones, 85% to 95% of them detected only once. The ten largest clonotypes hold about 1.6% of the sample.

Concerning this clone itself: This clone's antigen is unknown. It has no much larger one-base neighbor in the sample; base qualities were not kept.

The starting material was peripheral blood, obtained 28 days after the second AZD1222 dose. The receptor was isolated from an adult who received the AZD1222 COVID-19 vaccine. The chain employs TRBV12-3 or TRBV12-4 and TRBJ2-1; TRBD2 agrees with 9 junctional bases. The CDR3 amino acid sequence is: CASSSRLADEQFF. The bases are TGTGCCAGCAGTTCAAGACTAGCGGATGAGCAGTTCTTC.